These T cell receptor beta chains were read from a single sample in a study of identical twins. TCRdb reprocessed the 5' RACE reads with MiXCR, giving one entry per CDR3 protein. The sample lists hundreds of thousands of distinct CDR3 sequences, 20% to 25% occurring once. The same sample was also studied in work on T cells expressing NK-cell markers.

Sequencing was done on a sample of CD4+ T cells sorted from blood. Receptors originate from a woman between 18 and 29 years old in good health. CDR3s include the opening cysteine and the closing phenylalanine or tryptophan. A D gene is named only where the DNA matches it firmly. Clone size is given for some rows only: seen once, a few or many times, or a class if the clone is expanded.

13 TRBJ2-7 TRBV27 many TRBD2 TGTGCCAGCAGAAGGACTAGCGGATACGAGCAGTACTTC CASRRTSGYEQYF
15 TRBJ1-5 TRBV19 few . TGTGCCAGTAGTATGGGTCAGACTAGCAATCAGCCCCAGCATTTT CASSMGQTSNQPQHF
14 TRBJ2-3 TRBV20-1 . TRBD1 TGCAGTGCTAGAGTACAGGGGGCCGAGGATACGCAGTATTTT CSARVQGAEDTQYF
16 TRBJ2-7 TRBV20-1 . . TGCAGTGCTAGAGGAGAAAAGCAGGCTGTCCAGGACGAGCAGTACTTC CSARGEKQAVQDEQYF
13 TRBJ2-3 TRBV20-1 few . TGCAGTGCTAGGCTGGTAGTCACAGATACGCAGTATTTT CSARLVVTDTQYF
13 TRBJ2-1 TRBV12-3/TRBV12-4 once TRBD2 TGTGCCAGCAGTCGGACTAGAGGGAATGAGCAGTTCTTC CASSRTRGNEQFF
16 TRBJ1-3 TRBV6-2/TRBV6-3 . . TGTGCCAGCAGTTACTCGAGACAACCCTCTGGAAACACCATATATTTT CASSYSRQPSGNTIYF
15 TRBJ2-2 TRBV6-2/TRBV6-3 . . TGTGCCAGCAGAAAGGGGGGCTCTAACACCGGGGAGCTGTTTTTT CASRKGGSNTGELFF
11 TRBJ1-1 TRBV20-1 . . TGCAGTGCTAGGGGACACCATGAAGCTTTCTTT CSARGHHEAFF
17 TRBJ2-5 TRBV6-1 . TRBD2 TGTGCCAGCAGTCCCCGACTAGCGGGAGGGAACCAAGAGACCCAGTACTTC CASSPRLAGGNQETQYF
17 TRBJ2-2 TRBV7-9 few . TGTGCCAGCAGCTACCAATCCGGGACAACGAACACCGGGGAGCTGTTTTTT CASSYQSGTTNTGELFF
13 TRBJ2-5 TRBV7-9 few . TGTGCCAGCAGCTCGAGGGATGCGGAGACCCAGTACTTC CASSSRDAETQYF
17 TRBJ2-3 TRBV4-3 few . TGCGCCAGCAGCCAAGAAGGGACCGGGACTAGCACAGATACGCAGTATTTT CASSQEGTGTSTDTQYF
14 TRBJ1-4 TRBV20-1 . . TGCAGTGCTATCCACAGCATCCTTAATGAAAAACTGTTTTTT CSAIHSILNEKLFF
15 TRBJ1-1 TRBV10-3 . TRBD1 TGTGCCATCAGTGATTTGGGACAGGGAAACACTGAAGCTTTCTTT CAISDLGQGNTEAFF
14 TRBJ1-2 TRBV4-3 few . TGCGCCAGCAGCCAAGATTTAGGGCAGGGTAGATTCACCTTC CASSQDLGQGRFTF
15 TRBJ2-1 TRBV29-1 . . TGCAGCGCACCCCTCAGCGGGCTCTACTACAATGAGCAGTTCTTC CSAPLSGLYYNEQFF
17 TRBJ2-3 TRBV12-3/TRBV12-4 . TRBD2 TGTGCCAGCAGTTCAGGGACTAGTCCAATACTCGGGGATACGCAGTATTTT CASSSGTSPILGDTQYF
18 TRBJ2-7 TRBV28 . TRBD1 TGTGCCAGCAGTTTATTCCAACCTAAATGGACAGGGTTGAGGGAGCAGTACTTC CASSLFQPKWTGLREQYF
15 TRBJ1-2 TRBV5-1 . . TGCGCCAGCAGCTTGGAGAGCCAAGTCGGCTATGGCTACACCTTC CASSLESQVGYGYTF
14 TRBJ2-1 TRBV20-1 few . TGCAGTGCTAGAGACTACTCGAAGTTCAATGAGCAGTTCTTC CSARDYSKFNEQFF
13 TRBJ1-2 TRBV12-3/TRBV12-4 few TRBD1 TGTGCCAGCAGGCCCGGGACAGGGCATGGCTACACCTTC CASRPGTGHGYTF